The clone carrying this T cell receptor (beta chain) was recorded many times. Its antigen is currently unknown. TCRdb re-called the RACE reads with MiXCR, one entry per CDR3 protein. The sample yields 90,000 or so distinct CDR3 sequences, about 10% seen once. The data were obtained in a study of human T cells and chemical hapten exposure. This CDR3 spans 14 amino acids. The V gene's germline CDR1 is MNHEY and CDR2 SMNVEV (reference sequence). Trimming took off 8 bases at V and 2 bases at J, with 16 bases between the two ends. Described time point: patch test 1, 2 weeks after DPC sensitization. Regarding treatment: therapeutic diphenylcyclopropenone sensitization with weekly scalp DPC. Study-wide findings and caveats: As the donors had alopecia, their immune response may differ from healthy people's.

Specimen: whole blood, collected in connection with sensitization to the hapten diphenylcyclopropenone (DPC). The sequence was obtained from a man aged 40-55 years with alopecia areata. Some clones in this sample may be carry-over from other donors' samples. The chain employs TRBV27 and TRBJ2-7, with D perhaps being TRBD1 or TRBD2 (5 bases each). The CDR3, as DNA: TGTGCCAGCGGGTCCTTAAGAGGGGCCTACGAGCAGTACTTC. It codes for CASGSLRGAYEQYF.